The TCR beta chain under discussion was sequenced for a study of patients and donors after allogeneic stem cell transplantation. Each CDR3 protein gets one entry after TCRdb re-called the RT-PCR reads with MiXCR. The sample holds approximately 98,000 distinct CDR3 sequences, approximately 40% seen once. The length of the CDR3 is 15 residues. After removal of 6 bases from V and 0 bases from J, the junction contained 3 bases not matched to a gene. CDR1 and CDR2 from the germline V gene are SNHLY and FYNNEI. The chain has TRBV2 and TRBJ2-1; 9 bases fit TRBD2. The specimen was blood, either unsorted or a sorted T cell fraction (not recorded which). The sequence was obtained from a human donor who was either an allogeneic HSCT recipient or a stem cell or donor lymphocyte infusion donor (not recorded which). It is not recorded whose cells these are; they may come from a transplant donor. CDR3 bases: TGTGCCAGCAGGGCGGGAGGGAACTCCTACAATGAGCAGTTCTTC. Amino acids: CASRAGGNSYNEQFF.